The rows below give T cell receptor beta chains drawn from one sample of a study of cytomegalovirus exposure and HLA in healthy donors. Clones were sequenced by immunoSEQ multiplex PCR, and TCRdb holds only the in-frame ones, with some missing. The repertoire holds about 130,000 clones, with 17% as singletons. The sequencing sample was made of PBMCs. Receptors were obtained from a female donor in good health and CMV-seropositive. Both conserved end residues are part of each CDR3. A D gene is named only where the DNA matches it firmly. Some rows have no size entry. The others give once, few or many, or a class for an expanded clone.

j_call v_call d_call clone_size cdr3_length cdr3_aa cdr3_nt
TRBJ2-5 TRBV7-9 . once 14 CASSLVEGPKTQYF TGTGCCAGCAGCTTAGTTGAGGGTCCGAAGACCCAGTACTTC
TRBJ1-2 TRBV18 . . 15 CASSPPSREDYGYTF TGTGCCAGCTCACCACCTTCGAGGGAGGACTATGGCTACACCTTC
TRBJ2-2 TRBV5-6 . . 14 CASCPGLRPGELFF TGTGCCAGCTGTCCAGGGTTGCGGCCCGGGGAGCTGTTTTTT
TRBJ1-1 TRBV29-1 . few 11 CSVVGGTEAFF TGCAGCGTTGTGGGAGGCACTGAAGCTTTCTTT
TRBJ2-3 TRBV4-2 . . 16 CASSQDLGRGTDTQYF TGTGCCAGCAGCCAAGATCTAGGCCGGGGAACTGATACGCAGTATTTT
TRBJ2-5 TRBV7-2 TRBD2 . 14 CASSSLAGLRTQYF TGTGCCAGCAGCTCACTAGCGGGGCTTAGGACCCAGTACTTC
TRBJ2-7 TRBV7-2 . few 14 CASSLALTGYEQYF TGTGCCAGCAGCTTAGCGCTAACGGGCTACGAGCAGTACTTC
TRBJ1-5 TRBV19 . few 15 CASSISGNSNQPQHF TGTGCCAGTAGTATTTCAGGTAATAGCAATCAGCCCCAGCATTTT
TRBJ2-3 TRBV4-3 TRBD1 . 20 CASSQEGTGPETGGADTQYF TGCGCCAGCAGCCAAGAGGGCACGGGTCCCGAGACAGGGGGGGCAGATACGCAGTATTTT
TRBJ2-5 TRBV7-8 TRBD2 . 16 CASSLGLAGGQETQYF TGTGCCAGCAGCTTAGGTTTAGCGGGGGGCCAAGAGACCCAGTACTTC
TRBJ2-3 TRBV2 TRBD2 few 17 CASSGTLRLAGTDTQYF TGTGCCAGCAGCGGGACTCTTCGACTAGCGGGCACAGATACGCAGTATTTT